These T cell receptor beta chains were read from a single sample in a study of regulatory T cells in long-lasting Graves disease. MiXCR, run by TCRdb on the multiplex PCR reads, gives a single entry per CDR3 protein. The sample lists more than 350,000 distinct CDR3 sequences, around a fifth occurring once. Sequenced here: peripheral blood mononuclear cells (PBMCs), sampled when the disease was refractory, from a patient treated with antithyroid drugs. The receptors were sampled from a female donor with Graves disease. The CDR3 runs from the conserved cysteine through the conserved F or W. A D gene is named only where the DNA matches it firmly. Rows may omit the clone size; those that give it use once, few, many or a size class.

CDR3 | DNA | size | V | D | length | J
CASSSGRGGSPDTQYF | TGCGCCAGCAGCTCCGGGCGGGGCGGGTCCCCGGATACGCAGTATTTT | - | TRBV5-1 | - | 16 | TRBJ2-3
CATSRVRQGDGQEQFF | TGTGCCACCAGCAGGGTGAGACAGGGGGACGGTCAAGAGCAGTTCTTC | few | TRBV15 | TRBD1 | 16 | TRBJ2-1
CASSVPGTVTYEQYF | TGCGCCAGCAGCGTACCCGGGACAGTGACCTACGAGCAGTACTTC | - | TRBV5-1 | TRBD1 | 15 | TRBJ2-7
CSARASGATQQFF | TGCAGTGCTAGAGCTAGCGGGGCTACCCAACAGTTCTTC | few | TRBV20-1 | TRBD2 | 13 | TRBJ2-1
CASSLAPAGELFF | TGTGCCAGCAGCTTAGCGCCCGCCGGGGAGCTGTTTTTT | many | TRBV7-2 | - | 13 | TRBJ2-2
CASSTEGGGVNTEAFF | TGTGCCAGCAGTACCGAGGGAGGGGGCGTAAACACTGAAGCTTTCTTT | many | TRBV28 | TRBD1 | 16 | TRBJ1-1
CASSLHADGTGELFF | TGTGCCAGCAGCTTACACGCAGACGGCACCGGGGAGCTGTTTTTT | - | TRBV7-3 | - | 15 | TRBJ2-2
CASSGPPGQGIYGIYNEQFF | TGTGCCAGCAGTGGGCCTCCGGGACAGGGTATATACGGGATCTACAATGAGCAGTTCTTC | - | TRBV6-1 | TRBD1 | 20 | TRBJ2-1
CASGRDRLRVGGYTF | TGTGCCAGCGGTCGGGACAGACTAAGAGTGGGTGGCTACACCTTC | few | TRBV13 | TRBD1 | 15 | TRBJ1-2
CASSTRAIPYTGELFF | TGTGCCAGTAGTACCCGAGCGATACCTTACACCGGGGAGCTGTTTTTT | once | TRBV19 | - | 16 | TRBJ2-2
CASSQSRVNEQYF | TGTGCCAGCAGCCAAAGCCGGGTTAACGAGCAGTACTTC | - | TRBV14 | - | 13 | TRBJ2-7
CASSFDRGNIQYF | TGTGCCAGCAGCTTCGACAGGGGGAACATTCAGTACTTC | - | TRBV13 | TRBD1 | 13 | TRBJ2-4
CASSLDGLDYGYTF | TGCGCCAGCAGCTTGGACGGCCTGGACTATGGCTACACCTTC | few | TRBV5-1 | - | 14 | TRBJ1-2
CASSLPWTGGYEQYF | TGTGCCAGCAGTTTACCCTGGACAGGGGGCTACGAGCAGTACTTC | many | TRBV28 | TRBD1 | 15 | TRBJ2-7